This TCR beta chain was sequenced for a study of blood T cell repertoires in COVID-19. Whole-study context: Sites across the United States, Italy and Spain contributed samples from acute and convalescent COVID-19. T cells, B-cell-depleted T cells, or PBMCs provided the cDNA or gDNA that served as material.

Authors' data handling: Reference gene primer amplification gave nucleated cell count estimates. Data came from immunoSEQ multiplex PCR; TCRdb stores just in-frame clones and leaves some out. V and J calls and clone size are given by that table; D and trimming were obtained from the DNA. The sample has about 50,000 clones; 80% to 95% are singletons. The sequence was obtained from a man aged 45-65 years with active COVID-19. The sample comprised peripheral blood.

The CDR3 is CASSFAGQPQHF. CDR3 nucleotides: TGTGCCAGCAGTTTTGCGGGTCAGCCCCAGCATTTT. V gene TRBV28 combines with J gene TRBJ1-5; D not certain. Per germline, CDR1 MDHEN and CDR2 SYDVKM. V was pared by 3 bases and J by 6 bases, with 6 bases between. This CDR3 region has 12 residues. The full variable domain, completed using reference TRBV28 and TRBJ1-5, is DVKVTQSSRYLVKRTGEKVFLECVQDMDHENMFWYRQDPGLGLRLIYFSYDVKMKEKGDIPEGYSVSREKKERFSLILESASTNQTSMYLCASSFAGQPQHFGDGTRLSIL.